One sample yielded the 13 T cell receptor beta chains listed below, sequenced in a study of T cell responses to AZD1222 COVID-19 vaccine. Data came from immunoSEQ multiplex PCR; TCRdb stores just in-frame clones and leaves some out. The sample has roughly 120,000 clones; approximately 85% are singletons. The specimen was peripheral blood, collected on day 0 of AZD1222 vaccination. The source of these receptors is an adult in good health.

The chain links TRBV11-3 to TRBJ1-2; 8 bases are a match to TRBD1. The CDR3 sequence is 18 residues long. The V segment lost 5 bases and the J segment 4 bases; nucleotides outside the gene matches: 18. CDR1 and CDR2 from the germline V gene are SGHNT and YENEEA. The CDR3 sequence: CASSPRPGQATGSYGYTF. As DNA, the CDR3 is TGTGCCAGCAGCCCGCGGCCGGGACAGGCTACAGGTAGCTATGGCTACACCTTC.

V gene TRBV6-5 combines with J gene TRBJ1-5, with a possible D match to TRBD1 (6 bases). Trimming pared 6 bases from V and 4 bases from J, leaving 13 bases between. This CDR3 is built from 14 residues. Germline CDR1 and CDR2: MNHEY and SVGAGI. This CDR3 reads CASRILQGNQPQHF. The CDR3 DNA sequence: TGTGCCAGCAGGATACTACAGGGAAATCAGCCCCAGCATTTT.

There are a few counts of this clone. V and J are TRBV7-3 and TRBJ2-1; D call uncertain. The CDR3 covers 12 residues. The V end lost 2 bases, the J end lost 6 bases, and 5 bases lay between the germline ends. In germline, CDR1 is SGHTA, CDR2 FQGTGA. This chain's CDR3 is CASSLASNEQFF. CDR3 DNA: TGTGCCAGCAGCTTAGCCTCCAATGAGCAGTTCTTC.

The J gene is TRBJ1-1, the V gene TRBV7-2; D is perhaps TRBD1 (5 bases). The CDR3 length is 14 residues. The ends were cut back, 5 bases at V and 11 bases at J, with 21 bases in the middle. The germline gives CDR1 SGHTA, CDR2 FQGNSA. As DNA, the CDR3 is TGTGCCAGCAGCCCCTCTCGACAGACAAAAGAGGCTTTCTTT. This sequence encodes CASSPSRQTKEAFF.

This clone was detected only once. The chain uses TRBV7-2 and TRBJ1-6, with TRBD1 as a possible D gene (5 bases). V gave up 2 bases and J gave up 10 bases, with 18 bases separating them. This CDR3 spans 16 amino acids. The germline CDR1 and CDR2 sequences are SGHTA and FQGNSA. The DNA for the CDR3 is TGTGCCAGCAGCTTAAGCACCGCGGGGGGTGGGTCACCCCTCCACTTT. It encodes CASSLSTAGGGSPLHF. Based on the CDR3 plus reference TRBV7-2 and TRBJ1-6, the full variable domain is GAGVSQSPSNKVTEKGKDVELRCDPISGHTALYWYRQSLGQGLEFLIYFQGNSAPDKSGLPSDRFSAERTGGSVSTLTIQRTQQEDSAVYLCASSLSTAGGGSPLHFGNGTRLTVT.

The gene calls are TRBV10-1 and TRBJ1-5, with 7 bases identical to TRBD1. CDR3 size: 15 residues. Germline V CDR1 and CDR2: WNHNN, SYGVQD (reference sequence). Trimming cost V 3 bases and J 9 bases; bases outside gene matches: 11. This CDR3 reads CASSDRDRERVPQHF. In nucleotides, the CDR3 is TGCGCCAGCAGTGACCGCGACAGGGAGAGGGTGCCCCAGCATTTT.

CDR3 in amino acids: CASSLVTGGRITGELFF. The CDR3, as DNA: TGTGCCAGCAGCTTGGTTACGGGGGGGCGAATCACCGGGGAGCTGTTTTTT. The rearrangement links TRBV5-6 to TRBJ2-2, with TRBD2 identical over 8 bases. This CDR3 comprises 17 residues. Germline values: CDR1 SGHDT, CDR2 YYEEEE. The ends lost 0 bases at V and 4 bases at J; junction bases unmatched: 8.

This clone was found once. The rearrangement joins TRBV30 to TRBJ2-1; 11 nucleotides line up with TRBD2. Germline V gene sequence: CDR1 GTSNPN, CDR2 SVGIG (reference sequence). Unmatched junction bases numbered 6, after V lost 5 bases and J lost 0 bases. The CDR3 is made up of 16 amino acids. CDR3 bases: TGTGCCTGGGGCCCTAGCGGGAGGTCCTCCTACAATGAGCAGTTCTTC. It translates to CAWGPSGRSSYNEQFF.

This chain connects TRBV5-1 to TRBJ2-5; D perhaps matches TRBD2 (7 bases). With 5 bases removed from V and 4 bases from J, the gap between germline ends came to 12 bases. Per the germline V gene, CDR1 is SGHRS and CDR2 is YFSETQ. The CDR3 loop spans 13 amino acids. The CDR3 reads CASRRGGRETQYF. CDR3 in DNA: TGCGCCAGCAGGCGCGGGGGCAGAGAGACCCAGTACTTC. Full variable domain (missing parts from reference TRBV5-1 and TRBJ2-5): KAGVTQTPRYLIKTRGQQVTLSCSPISGHRSVSWYQQTPGQGLQFLFEYFSETQRNKGNFPGRFSGRQFSNSRSEMNVSTLELGDSALYLCASRRGGRETQYFGPGTRLLVL.

V gene TRBV6-2 or TRBV6-3 combines with J gene TRBJ1-4; 8 bases are shared with TRBD1. CDR1 MNHEY and CDR2 SVGEGT come from the germline V gene. The ends lost 6 bases at V and 7 bases at J; junction bases unmatched: 7. This CDR3 has 14 amino acids. For the CDR3, the DNA is TGTGCCAGCAGCCGGACAGGGTATGCTGAAAAACTGTTTTTT. It is translated as CASSRTGYAEKLFF.

The CDR3 bases are TGTGCCAGCAGTGAAGCTGGGCAGGGAAACTATGGCTACACCTTC. Its protein product is CASSEAGQGNYGYTF. The chain links TRBV2 to TRBJ1-2; tentative D call: TRBD1 (5 bases). The CDR3 has 15 amino acids. Trimming pared 0 bases from V and 2 bases from J, leaving 10 bases between. Germline V CDR1 and CDR2: SNHLY, FYNNEI.

Note on this clone: At one boundary the junction diverges from the germline segment, which might be a read error. The rearrangement uses TRBV7-7 and TRBJ1-3, with D possibly being TRBD1 (5 bases). There are 13 residues in the CDR3. Germline V lookup: CDR1 SSHAT, CDR2 FNYEAQ (reference sequence). As DNA, the CDR3 is TGTGCTAGCAGCTTAGGGGCTCGGAACACCATATATTTT. Residues: CASSLGARNTIYF.

The V and J genes are TRBV29-1 and TRBJ1-1, with 9 bases that match TRBD1. V lost 6 bases and J lost 2; bases outside the gene matches: 10. This CDR3 contains 15 residues. Germline CDR1 reads SQVTM; CDR2 reads ANQGSEA. CDR3 region: CSVRGGTGRNTEAFF. CDR3 coding DNA: TGCAGCGTACGTGGGGGGACAGGGCGAAACACTGAAGCTTTCTTT.